This paragraph reports one TCR beta chain. cDNA came from about 0.5 to 1 ug RNA primed by random hexamers. An immunoSEQ multiplex PCR amplified TCR beta CDR3 over 54 Vbeta and 13 Jbeta. TCRdb ran MiXCR on the immunoSEQ multiplex PCR reads and lists one entry per CDR3 protein. The sample includes nearly 200,000 distinct CDR3 sequences, over 90% seen only once; the top ten take about 0.09%. The V and J ends lost 0 bases and 0 bases, in that order; junction bases with no gene match: 1. CDR3 length: 14 residues. The germline gives CDR1 GTSNPN, CDR2 SVGIG (reference sequence). Peripheral blood CD8+ and CD4+ T cells were profiled by TCR beta sequencing. Control patients had untreated stable or active relapsing-remitting multiple sclerosis by revised McDonald criteria. Both CD4+ and CD8+ T cells were negatively isolated, and TEMRA cells underwent FACS enrichment. This sample is part of a study of CD8 T cells in Susac syndrome.

The genes are TRBV30 and TRBJ2-7; the match to TRBD2 covers 8 bases. The sequenced sample consisted of CD4+ T cells from PBMCs. This clonotype was sampled from a human donor with multiple sclerosis. CDR3 loop: CAWSVGGVSYEQYF. The CDR3 nucleotides are TGTGCCTGGAGTGTCGGGGGGGTCTCCTACGAGCAGTACTTC.